A selection of T cell receptor beta chains follows, all from one sample in a study of cytomegalovirus exposure and HLA in healthy donors. Clones were sequenced by immunoSEQ multiplex PCR, and TCRdb holds only the in-frame ones, with some missing. The repertoire holds 120,000 or so clones, with approximately 76% as singletons. Sample: PBMCs. The source is a man over 45 in good health and CMV-seropositive. CDR3s include the opening cysteine and the closing phenylalanine or tryptophan. The D gene is left open where the match is weak. Expanded clones get a size class; other rows say once, few or many, or leave the size out.

DNA | CDR3 | V | size | J | D
TGTGCCAGCAGCCCACTAGCAGCAGATACGCAGTATTTT | CASSPLAADTQYF | TRBV7-7 | NA | TRBJ2-3 | NA
TGTGCCAGCAGCTTGGCTTCCTACAATGAGCAGTTCTTC | CASSLASYNEQFF | TRBV5-4 | few | TRBJ2-1 | NA
TGTGCCAGCGGGAGAAGAGGGGGGGGAGAAAAACTGTTTTTT | CASGRRGGGEKLFF | TRBV19 | NA | TRBJ1-4 | NA
TGTGCCAGCAGCTTTGGACTACCCCAACCTGGAAACACCATATATTTT | CASSFGLPQPGNTIYF | TRBV11-2 | NA | TRBJ1-3 | NA
TGTGCCAGCAACCCTATGGGGGGGGGCGAGGCCCGAGAGACCCAGTACTTC | CASNPMGGGEARETQYF | TRBV7-9 | NA | TRBJ2-5 | NA
TGCAGCGTTGAAGCAGACAGAGCCTACAATGAGCAGTTCTTC | CSVEADRAYNEQFF | TRBV29-1 | NA | TRBJ2-1 | NA
TGCAGTGCTAGAGATTACACCGAGCAGTACTTC | CSARDYTEQYF | TRBV20-1 | few | TRBJ2-7 | NA
TGTGCCAGCAGCTTAGGGGGGCTTACCTACGAGCAGTACTTC | CASSLGGLTYEQYF | TRBV7-6 | NA | TRBJ2-7 | NA
TGTGCCAGCAGTTTCTACCCACGAGGAGGTGAGACCCAGTACTTC | CASSFYPRGGETQYF | TRBV6-5 | NA | TRBJ2-5 | NA
TGCGCCAGCAGCCAAGGAAAGGGAGGCGCTTCTAACTATGGCTACACCTTC | CASSQGKGGASNYGYTF | TRBV4-3 | NA | TRBJ1-2 | NA
TGTGCCAGTAGTCCCCGAGGGGGTTATAGGGATGAGCAGTTCTTC | CASSPRGGYRDEQFF | TRBV19 | NA | TRBJ2-1 | NA
TGCGCCAGCAGCCTCCCGGGGGAAAAACTGTTTTTT | CASSLPGEKLFF | TRBV5-1 | NA | TRBJ1-4 | NA
TGTGCCAGCAGCTCCCCGGTGAACACTGAAGCTTTCTTT | CASSSPVNTEAFF | TRBV5-4 | NA | TRBJ1-1 | NA
TGTGCCAGCAGCTTGGGGGCGGGAGGGTCCTACAATGAGCAGTTCTTC | CASSLGAGGSYNEQFF | TRBV5-4 | NA | TRBJ2-1 | TRBD2
TGTGCCAGTAGTATGACCGGCCGGGGGAACTATGGCTACACCTTC | CASSMTGRGNYGYTF | TRBV19 | NA | TRBJ1-2 | NA
TGCGCCAGCAGCCAGGACACGAACACTGAAGCTTTCTTT | CASSQDTNTEAFF | TRBV10-1 | NA | TRBJ1-1 | NA
TGTGCCAGCTCAGAGGCAGGGAGGGGAGAGACCCAGTACTTC | CASSEAGRGETQYF | TRBV18 | NA | TRBJ2-5 | TRBD2
TGTGCCAGCAGCTCGACCCACAGGGGGCGCGGGCAGTACTTC | CASSSTHRGRGQYF | TRBV5-4 | NA | TRBJ2-7 | TRBD1
TGTGCCAGCAGTTACTCACGTGCAGGGTCCGAGCAGTACTTC | CASSYSRAGSEQYF | TRBV6-5 | NA | TRBJ2-7 | NA
TGTGCCAGTAGTATCAGGGACTTCTATAATTCACCCCTCCACTTT | CASSIRDFYNSPLHF | TRBV19 | NA | TRBJ1-6 | NA
TGTGCCAGCAGCGTAGAAGGGGTTCATGGCTACACCTTC | CASSVEGVHGYTF | TRBV9 | NA | TRBJ1-2 | NA
TGTGCCAGCAGTTCTACAGTGCCCTCTGGAAACACCATATATTTT | CASSSTVPSGNTIYF | TRBV6-5 | NA | TRBJ1-3 | NA
TGCGCCAGCAGTGAGTCGGGACTACTTTCCTACGAGCAGTACTTC | CASSESGLLSYEQYF | TRBV10-2 | few | TRBJ2-7 | TRBD2
TGTGCCAGCTCTCCCCCCCCCAGCGGGGATGAGCAGTTCTTC | CASSPPPSGDEQFF | TRBV28 | NA | TRBJ2-1 | TRBD2
TGTGCCAGCAGCTCTTCATGGGGCGACTATGGCTACACCTTC | CASSSSWGDYGYTF | TRBV7-2 | NA | TRBJ1-2 | NA
TGTGCCAGCAGTCGCGACAGGAACACCGGGGAGCTGTTTTTT | CASSRDRNTGELFF | TRBV6-5 | few | TRBJ2-2 | NA
TGTGCCAGCAGTCCGCGAATTTCATCATACAACACTGAAGCTTTCTTT | CASSPRISSYNTEAFF | TRBV27 | NA | TRBJ1-1 | NA
TGTGCCAGCAGCTTAGCGCGTTTCCCAACACCGGGGAATGAAAAACTGTTTTTT | CASSLARFPTPGNEKLFF | TRBV7-9 | once | TRBJ1-4 | NA
TGTGCCATCAGAATCGAGCGGGAGGGGGAGCGGGATACGCAGTATTTT | CAIRIEREGERDTQYF | TRBV10-3 | NA | TRBJ2-3 | TRBD2
TGTGCCAGCAGCTTGGCTTCTGGGGCTAGCGAATACTTC | CASSLASGASEYF | TRBV5-4 | NA | TRBJ2-7 | NA
TGCGCCAGCAGCTTCACAGGGGCTAATGAAAAACTGTTTTTT | CASSFTGANEKLFF | TRBV5-1 | NA | TRBJ1-4 | TRBD1
TGTGCCAGCAGGTCCCGGGACAAAGACACCGGGGAGCTGTTTTTT | CASRSRDKDTGELFF | TRBV11-2 | NA | TRBJ2-2 | NA
TGTGCCAGCAGTGATGATTACGGCACTGAAGCTTTCTTT | CASSDDYGTEAFF | TRBV6-1 | NA | TRBJ1-1 | NA
TGCGCCAGCAGCCAAAAAACATCGGGACAGGGGCCTACCGGGGAGCTGTTTTTT | CASSQKTSGQGPTGELFF | TRBV4-1 | NA | TRBJ2-2 | TRBD1
TGCAGCGTTCGGGGGGGCCCCAAAGAGACCCAGTACTTC | CSVRGGPKETQYF | TRBV29-1 | NA | TRBJ2-5 | TRBD2
TGTGCCAGAAGCGAAGACAAAGAAGGCGAGCAGTACTTC | CARSEDKEGEQYF | TRBV5-3 | once | TRBJ2-7 | NA
TGCGCCAGCAGCTTGGCGGGAGGCTGGGATGAGCAGTTCTTC | CASSLAGGWDEQFF | TRBV5-1 | NA | TRBJ2-1 | TRBD2
TGTGCCAGTAGTTTGGGCAGGGTAGGCTACACCTTC | CASSLGRVGYTF | TRBV19 | NA | TRBJ1-2 | NA
TGTGCCAGCAGTTACTCCCCAGGGTCCTCAGAGACCCAGTACTTC | CASSYSPGSSETQYF | TRBV6-5 | NA | TRBJ2-5 | NA
TGTGCCAGCAGCTTCTTCGGGACAGGAGTAGAACAGCCCCAGCATTTT | CASSFFGTGVEQPQHF | TRBV13 | NA | TRBJ1-5 | TRBD1
TGTGCCAGCAGCTTACCGGAAGGGGGGGTAAACACCGGGGAGCTGTTTTTT | CASSLPEGGVNTGELFF | TRBV4-2 | NA | TRBJ2-2 | NA
TGCGCCAGCAGCATCCAGGGGCCCGATAATTCACCCCTCCACTTT | CASSIQGPDNSPLHF | TRBV5-1 | NA | TRBJ1-6 | NA
TGTGCCAGCAGCTTTGGGGGCCTGAGGGAGCCCCAGCATTTT | CASSFGGLREPQHF | TRBV7-2 | few | TRBJ1-5 | NA
TGTGCCAGCAGCTCCCTGGCCAGCTACGAGCAGTACTTC | CASSSLASYEQYF | TRBV7-9 | NA | TRBJ2-7 | NA
TGTGCCAGCAGCGCCAGCGTCCGGAGGACTAGCACAGATACGCAGTATTTT | CASSASVRRTSTDTQYF | TRBV5-5 | NA | TRBJ2-3 | NA
TGTGCCAGCAGCACCCGATCTCCGACAGGGGGTGCTGGGGCCAACGTCCTGACTTTC | CASSTRSPTGGAGANVLTF | TRBV27 | NA | TRBJ2-6 | TRBD1
TGCAGCGTCTCGGATGCCCTGACAGGTTTTGATGGCTACACCTTC | CSVSDALTGFDGYTF | TRBV29-1 | NA | TRBJ1-2 | NA
TGTGCCACAAGACAGGGGACAGAGACCCAGTACTTC | CATRQGTETQYF | TRBV19 | NA | TRBJ2-5 | TRBD1
TGCGCCAGCAGCGGAGCTGGACTAGCGGGAGAGACCCAGTACTTC | CASSGAGLAGETQYF | TRBV5-1 | NA | TRBJ2-5 | TRBD2
TGCGCCAGCAGCATCGGACTAGCGGCGAGAAACATTCAGTACTTC | CASSIGLAARNIQYF | TRBV5-1 | few | TRBJ2-4 | TRBD2
TGTGCCACCAGCAGAATAGGACAGGGAAGCACCGGGGAGCTGTTTTTT | CATSRIGQGSTGELFF | TRBV15 | few | TRBJ2-2 | TRBD1
TGTGCCAGCAGTCTTCTGGCGGGGTATTACGAGCAGTACTTC | CASSLLAGYYEQYF | TRBV6-1 | NA | TRBJ2-7 | NA
TGCGCCAGCAGTGAGTCCGTCGTGGAGCTGTTTTTT | CASSESVVELFF | TRBV10-2 | NA | TRBJ2-2 | NA
TGTGCCAGTAGTATTGTACTTGGAGGGGAAAAACTGTTTTTT | CASSIVLGGEKLFF | TRBV19 | once | TRBJ1-4 | NA
TGTGCCAGCGGCATAATTGACTTGGGCTATGGCTACACCTTC | CASGIIDLGYGYTF | TRBV2 | NA | TRBJ1-2 | NA
TGTGCCAGCAGCCAAGATGTAGGCAGGGGGGCTGAGCAGTTCTTC | CASSQDVGRGAEQFF | TRBV4-2 | NA | TRBJ2-1 | NA
TGTGCCAGCAGCTCGCAGGGGGGTGGAAACACCATATATTTT | CASSSQGGGNTIYF | TRBV7-8 | NA | TRBJ1-3 | TRBD1
TGTGCCAGCAGCTTAGCCCCCGAACTAGCTCCCCAAGACATTCAGTACTTC | CASSLAPELAPQDIQYF | TRBV11-2 | NA | TRBJ2-4 | NA
TGTGCCAGCAGTCCCGCGGCAGGGGGCACTGAAGCTTTCTTT | CASSPAAGGTEAFF | TRBV6-6 | NA | TRBJ1-1 | TRBD1
TGCGCCAGCAGCCCGGACAGGGCGGGGGCTTGGGTCGGGGAGCTGTTTTTT | CASSPDRAGAWVGELFF | TRBV5-1 | NA | TRBJ2-2 | NA